These 16 T cell receptor beta chains originate from one sample sequenced in a study of neurological immune-mediated disorders. TCRdb used MiXCR to reprocess the 5' RACE reads, holding one entry per CDR3 protein. The table records around 70,000 distinct CDR3 sequences, around 5.2% of them present only once. Material for sequencing was PBMCs. These receptors were taken from a woman in her twenties or thirties with multiple sclerosis.

This clonotype has at least ten counts. This chain uses TRBV5-1 with TRBJ2-1; 11 bases agree with TRBD2. This CDR3 is built from 16 residues. Germline trimming cut 0 bases from V and 8 bases from J; bases unmatched to any gene: 7. CDR1 and CDR2 from the germline V gene are SGHRS and YFSETQ. The CDR3 DNA reads TGCGCCAGCAGCTTGGACGGGACTAGCGGCGGCGATGAGCAGTTCTTC. This encodes CASSLDGTSGGDEQFF.

This clonotype has a count of ten or more. V is TRBV5-1 and J is TRBJ1-2; TRBD1 matches 7 bases. Germline-derived CDR1 and CDR2 are SGHRS and YFSETQ. The CDR3 contains 13 residues. Trimming cost V 3 bases and J 8 bases; bases outside gene matches: 7. Here the CDR3 reads CASSSDRVGGYTF. The CDR3 bases are TGCGCCAGCAGCTCCGACAGGGTAGGCGGCTACACCTTC.

Turning to this clonotype: This may arise from a read error, as a much more abundant clone is one base away. The genes are TRBV5-1 and TRBJ2-1; D is perhaps TRBD2 (5 bases). The V end lost 6 bases, the J end lost 9 bases, and 19 bases lay between the germline ends. Looked up from germline, CDR1 is SGHRS and CDR2 is YFSETQ. The CDR3 runs to 14 residues. The CDR3 sequence: CASTLKEMSGEQFF. The CDR3 DNA follows: TGCGCCAGCACCCTAAAGGAAATGAGCGGTGAGCAGTTCTTC.

This clonotype was seen many times. The V and J genes are TRBV18 and TRBJ1-6; 9 bases align to TRBD1. The junction had 8 bases not matched to a gene; V was cut back by 3 bases and J by 8 bases. CDR1 and CDR2 from the germline V gene are KGHSH and LQKENI. The CDR3 contains 16 residues. The CDR3 protein is CASSPKGTGSDSPLHF. The CDR3 region has the DNA TGTGCCAGCTCACCGAAAGGGACAGGGAGTGATTCACCCCTCCACTTT.

The sample holds many counts of this clonotype. The V and J genes are TRBV7-2 and TRBJ2-1; 8 nucleotides line up with TRBD2. The V segment lost 1 base and the J segment 5 bases; nucleotides outside the gene matches: 4. The V gene's germline CDR1 is SGHTA and CDR2 FQGNSA. The CDR3 is made up of 15 amino acids. The chain's CDR3 is CASSLDGGANNEQFF. The CDR3 bases are TGTGCCAGCAGCTTAGACGGGGGGGCCAACAATGAGCAGTTCTTC.

This clonotype was counted ten times or more. The CDR3 region is CASSLDQGTTGELFF. The CDR3, as DNA: TGCGCCAGCAGCTTGGATCAGGGTACCACCGGGGAGCTGTTTTTT. The chain recombines TRBV5-1 with TRBJ2-2; TRBD1 is a possible D gene (5 bases). Germline CDR1 SGHRS, CDR2 YFSETQ. The CDR3 consists of 15 residues. The germline V and J ends were trimmed by 0 bases and 4 bases, with 10 bases remaining between them.

This clonotype occurred many times. V and J are TRBV12-3 or TRBV12-4 and TRBJ1-6; 11 nucleotides line up with TRBD1. V dropped 7 bases and J dropped 11; count of bases not matched to a gene: 7. CDR3 size: 14 residues. The CDR3 nucleotides read TGTGCCAGCACCATGGGGGGACAGGGGGCACCCCTCCACTTT. Its protein is CASTMGGQGAPLHF.

V usage is TRBV18 and J usage is TRBJ1-1; no definite D call. V was trimmed by 0 bases and J by 1 base, leaving 6 bases between them. Germline lookup yields CDR1 KGHSH and CDR2 LQKENI. This CDR3 has 14 residues. CDR3 in amino acids: CASSPPGKNTEAFF. The CDR3 DNA follows: TGTGCCAGCTCACCACCGGGAAAGAACACTGAAGCTTTCTTT.

In this sample, this clonotype turned up a few times. Germline and junction disagree at one end, which may indicate a read error. The chain has TRBV5-5 and TRBJ1-6; D gene ambiguous. CDR1 and CDR2 from the germline V gene are SGHKS and YYEKEE (reference sequence). The CDR3 length is 17 residues. The CDR3 nucleotides read TGTGCCAGCAGCTTTGTCCGGCGAAGCTCCTATAATTCACCCCTCAACTTT. Translating gives CASSFVRRSSYNSPLNF.

This clonotype was seen a few times. This sequence joins TRBV2 and TRBJ2-1; a weak D match, TRBD1 (5 bases). The V gene lost 4 bases and the J gene lost 0 bases, with 10 bases spanning the gap. This CDR3 is built from 15 residues. Per the germline V gene, CDR1 is SNHLY and CDR2 is FYNNEI. The CDR3: CASSGGYLSYNEQFF. For the CDR3, the DNA is TGTGCCAGCAGTGGGGGCTACCTCTCCTACAATGAGCAGTTCTTC.

A note on this clonotype: The junction and the germline gene differ at one end; a read error may be behind it. J is TRBJ1-5 and V is TRBV28, with a possible D match to TRBD1 (5 bases). Germline CDR1 reads MDHEN; CDR2 reads SYDVKM. The CDR3 is 13 amino acids. CDR3 DNA: TGTGCCAGCAGTGGGACTGGGGTTCAGCCCCAGAATTTT. It encodes CASSGTGVQPQNF.

This clonotype was seen repeatedly, ten times or more. The chain joins TRBV3-1 to TRBJ1-2; 9 bases map to TRBD1. Germline loops: CDR1 LGHDT, CDR2 YNNKEL (reference sequence). J gave up 4 bases and V 4 bases, and 4 bases lay outside the gene matches. This CDR3 region has 14 residues. CDR3 residues: CASSLPGQGYGYTF. CDR3 bases: TGTGCCAGCAGCCTCCCGGGACAGGGCTATGGCTACACCTTC. Looking up the rest from reference TRBV3-1 and TRBJ1-2 gives the full variable domain: DTAVSQTPKYLVTQMGNDKSIKCEQNLGHDTMYWYKQDSKKFLKIMFSYNNKELIINETVPNRFSPKSPDKAHLNLHINSLELGDSAVYFCASSLPGQGYGYTFGSGTRLTVV.

In its sample, this clonotype was seen many times. V gene TRBV7-6 combines with J gene TRBJ2-3, with 8 bases that match TRBD1. J lost 4 bases, V lost 1 base, and 7 bases had no gene match. This CDR3 has 16 amino acids. CDR1 SGHVS and CDR2 FNYEAQ come from the germline V gene. The CDR3 reads CASSLEQGARADTQYF. The CDR3 bases are TGTGCCAGCAGCTTAGAGCAGGGGGCTCGGGCAGATACGCAGTATTTT.

This clonotype was recorded at least ten times. The chain couples TRBV12-3 or TRBV12-4 to TRBJ2-7; D not resolved. Trimming took 2 bases from V and 4 from J, leaving 9 bases between them. The CDR3 has 13 residues. The CDR3 is CASSLKAGYEQYF. CDR3 coding DNA: TGTGCCAGCAGTTTAAAGGCCGGTTACGAGCAGTACTTC.

This clonotype was observed at least ten times. The chain carries TRBV20-1 and TRBJ1-1; the D gene is possibly TRBD1 (6 bases). Per germline, CDR1 DFQATT and CDR2 SNEGSKA (reference sequence). V shed 2 bases and J shed 8 bases, with 12 bases lying between them. This CDR3 contains 12 residues. CDR3 loop: CSARSGQREAFF. Here the CDR3 DNA reads TGCAGTGCTAGAAGTGGACAGCGGGAAGCTTTCTTT.

The V gene is TRBV6-6, the J gene TRBJ2-2, with 10 bases identical to TRBD1. There are 15 residues in the CDR3. V was pared by 7 bases and J by 4 bases, with 6 bases of the junction left unmatched. Germline lookup yields CDR1 MNHNY and CDR2 SVGAGI (reference sequence). CDR3 protein: CASTDRGRGTGELFF. In DNA form, the CDR3 reads TGTGCCAGCACCGACAGGGGGCGAGGCACCGGGGAGCTGTTTTTT.